This passage covers 3 T cell receptor beta chains from one sample sequenced in a study of regulatory T cells in long-lasting Graves disease. Arm-PCR of CDR3 regions and iRepertoire HTBI primers were the basis on which TCR beta libraries were built. Via MiXCR, TCRdb re-called the multiplex PCR reads, giving one row per CDR3 protein. The table has roughly 350,000 distinct CDR3 sequences, about 16% seen once. Time point in this sample: newly diagnosed GD, antithyroid drugs for less than 3 months. PBMC-extracted RNA yielded the TCR library. The same sample was also studied in work on T cells in Graves' hyperthyroidism and ophthalmopathy.

The source was peripheral blood mononuclear cells (PBMCs), collected at new diagnosis, from a patient treated with antithyroid drugs. The receptor set was obtained from a woman between 18 and 29 years old with Graves disease.

This clonotype was seen a handful of times. The chain employs TRBV19 and TRBJ2-5; no reliable D call. This CDR3 spans 11 amino acids. Germline V gene data show CDR1 as LNHDA and CDR2 as SQIVND (reference sequence). Trimming left V 2 bases short and J 5 bases short, with 3 bases between. CDR3 bases: TGTGCCAGTAGTATAAGGGAGACCCAGTACTTC. Protein: CASSIRETQYF.

This clonotype was seen repeatedly, ten times or more. The J gene is TRBJ1-4, the V gene TRBV2; the D is unclear. CDR1 SNHLY and CDR2 FYNNEI come from the germline V gene. The ends were cut back, 6 bases at V and 8 bases at J, with 10 bases in the middle. The length of the CDR3 is 12 residues. CDR3 residues: CASRSLDEKLFF. CDR3 coding DNA: TGTGCCAGCAGGTCCTTGGACGAAAAACTGTTTTTT.

Points on this clonotype: Given a far larger clone just one base away, this is likely a sequencing read error. This chain connects TRBV5-1 to TRBJ2-3; 9 bases map to TRBD2. Gene TRBJ2-1 matches the end of the DNA better, so the J call may be wrong. CDR3 length: 17 amino acids. The germline V gene has CDR1 SGHRS and CDR2 YFSETQ. The CDR3 bases are TGCGCCAGCAGCTTAGGGGGGCTAGCGGGATTATTCGATGGGCAGTTCTTC. Encoded protein: CASSLGGLAGLFDGQFF.